This TCR beta chain was sequenced in a study of cytomegalovirus exposure and HLA in healthy donors. Study information: The Caucasian-associated ancestry cluster held roughly 78% of roughly 370 genotyped donors.

Study-wide points: Among immune exposure information, only CMV serostatus was available.

Details on this clone: No antigen is known for it.

V shed 5 bases and J 5 bases; nucleotides not matched to a gene: 9. CDR3 length: 15 residues. Germline CDR1 is MDHEN and CDR2 is SYDVKM. Primers included in the PCR were 60 Vbeta and 13 Jbeta primers. As handled by the study authors: Per a later analysis, the number of unique TCR beta chains was about 80 million, of which around 9.9 million were shared. TCRdb's copy holds only in-frame clones and misses some; the assay was immunoSEQ multiplex PCR. The DNA was the basis for D and trimming; V, J and clone size are from that table. The sample lists about 200,000 clones, around nine tenths occurring once.

The receptor's source is a woman aged 25 to 39 in good health and CMV-seronegative. V and J are TRBV28 and TRBJ2-5; the match to TRBD1 covers 9 bases. Sequencing used PBMCs. CDR3 nucleotide sequence: TGTGCCAGCAGTCTACCGACAGGGGGTATTGAGACCCAGTACTTC. Amino acids: CASSLPTGGIETQYF.